The T cell receptor beta chain under discussion was sequenced for a study of PD-1 blockade in classical Hodgkin lymphoma. The study's findings and limits: Some patients started nivolumab under 1 year after ASCT, and they were excluded. Reported baseline diversity: healthy donors highest, relapsed/refractory patients lowest.

Sample time point: cycle 4 day 1 (C4D1), after more than five weeks of nivolumab. Every patient had relapsed following autologous stem cell transplantation, and cohorts differed in brentuximab vedotin exposure. Sequencing was performed with immunoSEQ multiplex PCR; in TCRdb, only in-frame clones are kept and a portion is missing. The table lists fewer than 25,000 clones, around 89% of them singletons. In germline, CDR1 is WNHNN, CDR2 SYGVQD (reference sequence). The CDR3 covers 16 residues. With 3 bases clipped from V and 6 bases from J, the junction kept 5 bases outside the gene matches. In regard to this clone: Its matching antigen is unknown.

The sequencing used peripheral blood mononuclear cells (PBMCs), collected before the fourth cycle of nivolumab. This TCR came from a human donor with classical Hodgkin lymphoma. V and J are TRBV10-1 and TRBJ2-2; 12 bases are shared with TRBD1. The CDR3 spells CASSEPGQGAPGELFF. Written as DNA, the CDR3 is TGCGCCAGCAGTGAACCGGGACAGGGGGCCCCCGGGGAGCTGTTTTTT.